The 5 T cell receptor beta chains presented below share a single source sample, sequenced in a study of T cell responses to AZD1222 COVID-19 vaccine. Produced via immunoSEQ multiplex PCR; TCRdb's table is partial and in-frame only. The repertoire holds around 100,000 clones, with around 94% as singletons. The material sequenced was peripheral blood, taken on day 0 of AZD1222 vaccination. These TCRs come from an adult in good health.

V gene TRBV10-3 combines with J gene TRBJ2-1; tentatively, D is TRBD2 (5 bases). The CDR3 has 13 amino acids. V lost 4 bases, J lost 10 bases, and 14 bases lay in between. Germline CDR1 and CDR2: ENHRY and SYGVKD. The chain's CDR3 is CAISGAPPGEQFF. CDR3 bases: TGTGCCATCAGTGGGGCCCCCCCGGGGGAGCAGTTCTTC.

The CDR3 DNA sequence: TGCGCCAGCAGCTTGGGGGACACCATATATTTT. Amino acids: CASSLGDTIYF. This chain joins TRBV5-1 and TRBJ1-3; D not certain. V gave up 0 bases and J gave up 8 bases, with 3 bases separating them. This CDR3 is built from 11 residues. CDR1 and CDR2 from the germline V gene are SGHRS and YFSETQ.

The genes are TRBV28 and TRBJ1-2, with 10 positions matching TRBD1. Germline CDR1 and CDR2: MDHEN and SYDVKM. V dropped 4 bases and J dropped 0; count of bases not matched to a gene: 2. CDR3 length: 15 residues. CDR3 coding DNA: TGTGCCAGCAGTTCGACAGGGGGCGCTAACTATGGCTACACCTTC. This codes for CASSSTGGANYGYTF.

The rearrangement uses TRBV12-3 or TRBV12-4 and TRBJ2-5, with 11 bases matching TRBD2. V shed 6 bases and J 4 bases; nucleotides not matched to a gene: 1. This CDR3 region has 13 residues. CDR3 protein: CASRGTSGETQYF. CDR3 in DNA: TGTGCCAGCAGGGGGACTAGCGGAGAGACCCAGTACTTC.

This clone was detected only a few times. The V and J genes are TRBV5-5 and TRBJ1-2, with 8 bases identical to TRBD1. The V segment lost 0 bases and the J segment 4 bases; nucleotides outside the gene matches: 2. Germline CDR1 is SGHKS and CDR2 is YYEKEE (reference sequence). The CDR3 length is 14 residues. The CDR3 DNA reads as TGTGCCAGCAGCTTGGCCGGGACAGGCTATGGCTACACCTTC. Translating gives CASSLAGTGYGYTF.